A selection of T cell receptor beta chains follows, all from one sample in a study of T cell repertoires in cytomegalovirus infection. TCRdb called the reads again in MiXCR, with one record for every CDR3 protein. The sample records approximately 190,000 distinct CDR3 sequences, 28% being singletons. The sample taken for sequencing was PBMCs. Receptors were obtained from a human donor in good health (CMV status not recorded). Some clones in this sample may be carry-over from other donors' samples. Each CDR3 is given with its conserved first and last residue. A D gene is named only where the DNA matches it firmly. Size tells how often a clone was seen (once, few, many) or the class of an expanded clone, and some rows leave it out.

-	TRBJ2-5	TRBV7-2	many	CASSPQGAGRETQYF	TGTGCCAGCAGCCCCCAAGGGGCCGGGAGAGAGACCCAGTACTTC
-	TRBJ1-1	TRBV7-2	many	CASSLRGSNTEAFF	TGTGCCAGCAGCCTAAGGGGTTCGAACACTGAAGCTTTCTTT
-	TRBJ1-5	TRBV7-3	-	CASSETVSQPQHF	TGTGCCAGCAGTGAGACGGTTAGTCAGCCCCAGCATTTT
TRBD2	TRBJ2-2	TRBV4-2	once	CASSQEASGGEGTGELFF	TGTGCCAGCAGCCAAGAAGCTAGCGGGGGGGAGGGCACCGGGGAGCTGTTTTTT
TRBD1	TRBJ1-3	TRBV28	few	CASRDRGTGAGNTIYF	TGTGCCAGCAGGGACCGCGGGACAGGGGCTGGAAACACCATATATTTT
TRBD2	TRBJ2-5	TRBV11-3	-	CASSLSAGRGETQYF	TGTGCCAGCAGCTTATCAGCGGGGAGAGGAGAGACCCAGTACTTC
TRBD1	TRBJ1-5	TRBV19	few	CASSSLRDRANQPQHF	TGTGCCAGTAGTTCTCTCCGAGACAGGGCGAATCAGCCCCAGCATTTT
-	TRBJ2-6	TRBV5-1	few	CASSSRAASSGANVLTF	TGCGCCAGCAGCTCGCGGGCCGCCAGCTCTGGGGCCAACGTCCTGACTTTC
TRBD2	TRBJ2-1	TRBV7-3	few	CASSSGTSGGSYNEQFF	TGTGCCAGCAGCTCTGGGACTAGCGGGGGGTCTTACAATGAGCAGTTCTTC
-	TRBJ2-3	TRBV7-8	few	CASSLRGRGWSTDTQYF	TGTGCCAGCAGCTTAAGAGGGAGGGGGTGGAGCACAGATACGCAGTATTTT
TRBD1	TRBJ2-7	TRBV27	once	CASSSRTGDYEQYF	TGTGCCAGCAGTTCGCGGACAGGGGACTACGAGCAGTACTTC
TRBD1	TRBJ1-1	TRBV29-1	-	CSVEEGTGGRAFF	TGCAGCGTTGAAGAAGGGACAGGGGGCCGTGCTTTCTTT
-	TRBJ1-4	TRBV29-1	few	CSVGDGEKLFF	TGCAGCGTGGGAGACGGGGAAAAACTGTTTTTT
-	TRBJ2-3	TRBV2	-	CASSDLGDTQYF	TGTGCCAGCAGTGATCTGGGGGATACGCAGTATTTT
TRBD1	TRBJ1-4	TRBV7-9	few	CASSITGTVNEKLFF	TGTGCCAGCAGCATAACCGGGACAGTTAATGAAAAACTGTTTTTT
-	TRBJ1-1	TRBV7-9	-	CASSLGAMNTEAFF	TGTGCCAGCAGCTTGGGGGCGATGAACACTGAAGCTTTCTTT
-	TRBJ1-3	TRBV2	few	CASVGMSGNTIYF	TGTGCCAGCGTGGGAATGTCTGGAAACACCATATATTTT
-	TRBJ1-2	TRBV14	few	CASSQEAGPYGYTF	TGTGCCAGCAGCCAAGAGGCGGGGCCCTATGGCTACACCTTC
-	TRBJ2-1	TRBV19	many	CASSISEEPYNEQFF	TGTGCCAGTAGTATATCAGAGGAACCCTACAATGAGCAGTTCTTC
-	TRBJ2-4	TRBV11-2	few	CASSLSPSKNIQYF	TGTGCCAGCAGCTTGTCCCCCTCCAAAAACATTCAGTACTTC
-	TRBJ2-2	TRBV25-1	few	CASSESGVGELFF	TGTGCCAGCAGTGAATCGGGGGTAGGGGAGCTGTTTTTT
-	TRBJ2-5	TRBV20-1	-	CSVRTVEAQYF	TGCAGTGTCCGGACGGTGGAGGCCCAGTACTTC
TRBD1	TRBJ1-5	TRBV6-1	few	CASSGDRRQPQHF	TGTGCCAGCAGTGGGGACAGACGTCAGCCCCAGCATTTT
-	TRBJ2-2	TRBV7-6	-	CASSLVRQGSTGELFF	TGTGCCAGCAGCTTAGTAAGGCAGGGGAGCACCGGGGAGCTGTTTTTT
-	TRBJ1-1	TRBV29-1	-	CSVGEGENTEAFF	TGCAGCGTTGGGGAGGGCGAGAACACTGAAGCTTTCTTT
-	TRBJ2-5	TRBV30	-	CAWRPKGQETQYF	TGTGCCTGGAGACCCAAGGGTCAAGAGACCCAGTACTTC
-	TRBJ2-3	TRBV7-2	-	CASSRAALSGDTQYF	TGTGCCAGCAGCCGGGCAGCCCTGAGTGGAGATACGCAGTATTTT
-	TRBJ2-1	TRBV3-1	few	CASSQGLANNEQFF	TGTGCCAGCAGCCAAGGGTTAGCGAACAATGAGCAGTTCTTC
-	TRBJ1-5	TRBV12-3/TRBV12-4	many	CASRTGGSSNQPQHF	TGTGCCAGCAGGACCGGGGGGTCAAGCAATCAGCCCCAGCATTTT
-	TRBJ1-1	TRBV29-1	-	CSADPDRGTEAFF	TGCAGCGCCGACCCGGACCGGGGCACTGAAGCTTTCTTT
-	TRBJ2-7	TRBV6-6	once	CASSAPREGYEQYF	TGTGCCAGCAGTGCGCCGCGGGAAGGGTACGAGCAGTACTTC